The 7 T cell receptor beta chains in this list originate from one sample, sequenced in a study of blood T cell repertoires in COVID-19. Only in-frame clones appear in the TCRdb table, and some are missing; sequencing was by immunoSEQ multiplex PCR. The repertoire holds fewer than 400,000 clones, with around 88% as singletons. The sequenced sample was peripheral blood. The source is a man aged 25-45 years with active or convalescent COVID-19.

J is TRBJ2-6 and V is TRBV7-3; D unclear. The CDR3 sequence is 17 residues long. V shed 3 bases and J shed 1 base, with 13 bases lying between them. Germline lookup yields CDR1 SGHTA and CDR2 FQGTGA. CDR3 region: CASSFDRHHSGANVLTF. CDR3 DNA sequence: TGTGCCAGCAGCTTCGACCGACACCATTCTGGGGCCAACGTCCTGACTTTC.

This sequence joins TRBV6-5 and TRBJ1-1; 7 nucleotides match TRBD1. Germline CDR1 reads MNHEY; CDR2 reads SVGAGI. With V trimmed by 2 bases and J by 5 bases, 5 bases remained unmatched. The CDR3 is 14 residues long. This chain's CDR3 is CASSYISGGTEAFF. CDR3 bases: TGTGCCAGCAGTTACATTTCAGGGGGTACTGAAGCTTTCTTT.

This chain links TRBV12-3 or TRBV12-4 with TRBJ1-1; D call uncertain. V was clipped by 1 base and J by 8 bases, with 8 bases between them. CDR3 size: 12 residues. Here the CDR3 reads CASSLGRGEAFF. The CDR3 region has the DNA TGTGCCAGCAGTTTAGGTCGGGGAGAAGCTTTCTTT.

V usage is TRBV5-1 and J usage is TRBJ1-2, with a tentative D call TRBD1 (6 bases). Trimming cost V 4 bases and J 2 bases, with 12 bases left between them. Germline CDR1 is SGHRS and CDR2 is YFSETQ. The CDR3 is 14 amino acids. The CDR3 sequence: CASSPTGLNYGYTF. CDR3 bases: TGCGCCAGCAGCCCCACAGGGCTCAACTATGGCTACACCTTC.

This clone was counted a single time. J is TRBJ2-1 and V is TRBV7-3; TRBD2 matches 13 bases. Germline V gene data show CDR1 as SGHTA and CDR2 as FQGTGA. V gave up 3 bases and J gave up 8 bases; unmatched junction bases: 4. The CDR3 is 15 amino acids. This CDR3 is CASSLWTSGSDEQFF. CDR3 coding DNA: TGTGCCAGCAGCTTGTGGACTAGCGGGAGTGATGAGCAGTTCTTC.

The chain joins TRBV3-1 (or the pseudogene TRBV3-2) to TRBJ2-5; 8 bases are shared with TRBD2. This CDR3 comprises 16 residues. Germline CDR1 reads LGHDT; CDR2 reads YNNKEL (reference sequence). V shed 0 bases and J 3 bases; nucleotides not matched to a gene: 6. CDR3 loop: CASSQEGEAGEETQYF. The CDR3 DNA follows: TGTGCCAGCAGCCAAGAAGGAGAAGCGGGGGAAGAGACCCAGTACTTC.

The chain couples TRBV6-2 or TRBV6-3 to TRBJ2-2; D is uncertain. V lost 0 bases to trimming and J lost 7 bases, with 6 bases between them. Germline V gives CDR1 MNHEY, CDR2 SVGEGT. The CDR3 loop spans 13 amino acids. CDR3: CASSYSRGGELFF. The CDR3, as DNA: TGTGCCAGCAGTTACTCGAGAGGCGGGGAGCTGTTTTTT.